This TCR beta chain is drawn from a study of T cell responses to AZD1222 COVID-19 vaccine. Study-wide results and limits: White British people made up most donors, females outnumbered males, and clonal diversity was possibly underestimated.

About this clone itself: The antigen remains undetermined.

Second doses were pooled across both intervals (about 4 or about 12 weeks). Measured with immunoSEQ multiplex PCR; TCRdb has only the in-frame clones, and not every one. The profile shows 90,000 to 150,000 clones, approximately 90% of them singletons. The V gene end was trimmed by 4 bases and the J gene end by 10 bases; junction bases not matched to a gene: 11. The germline gives CDR1 SGHTA, CDR2 FQGNSA. There are 14 residues in the CDR3. This chain joins TRBV7-2 and TRBJ1-1; 8 positions match TRBD1. Here the sequenced sample was peripheral blood, taken 28 days after the second AZD1222 dose. The clonotype was recovered from an adult who received the AZD1222 COVID-19 vaccine. The CDR3 DNA follows: TGTGCCAGCAGCTCGGACAGGGACGGTGGTTCAGCTTTCTTT. It encodes CASSSDRDGGSAFF. Full variable domain (rest looked up from reference TRBV7-2 and TRBJ1-1): GAGVSQSPSNKVTEKGKDVELRCDPISGHTALYWYRQSLGQGLEFLIYFQGNSAPDKSGLPSDRFSAERTGGSVSTLTIQRTQQEDSAVYLCASSSDRDGGSAFFGQGTRLTVV.